These 31 T cell receptor beta chains were all obtained from the same sample, sequenced in a study of siplizumab effects on memory and regulatory T cells. Clones were sequenced by immunoSEQ multiplex PCR, and TCRdb holds only the in-frame ones, with some missing. The sample records fewer than 130,000 clones, roughly 92% being singletons. Sequenced input: CD4+ T cells sorted from blood. The receptors derive from a human donor in good health.

The rearrangement uses TRBV7-8 and TRBJ2-7, with 15 nucleotides matching TRBD2. From germline, CDR1 is SGHVS and CDR2 FQNEAQ. V shed 2 bases, J shed 0 bases, and the junction held 8 bases outside the gene matches. The CDR3 is 19 amino acids. Written as DNA, the CDR3 is TGTGCCAGCAGCTTAAGGGGGACTAGCGGGAGGATCAGCTCCTACGAGCAGTACTTC. Its protein product is CASSLRGTSGRISSYEQYF.

The V gene is TRBV2, the J gene TRBJ2-1; 7 bases are a match to TRBD2. The V segment lost 4 bases and the J segment 9 bases; nucleotides outside the gene matches: 12. Per the germline V gene, CDR1 is SNHLY and CDR2 is FYNNEI. The CDR3 is 15 residues long. CDR3 in amino acids: CASSAWGGKPVEQFF. The CDR3 DNA sequence: TGTGCCAGCAGTGCCTGGGGGGGGAAACCGGTTGAGCAGTTCTTC.

This chain connects TRBV11-2 to TRBJ1-2, with TRBD1 identical over 8 bases. After removal of 7 bases from V and 5 bases from J, the junction contained 9 bases not matched to a gene. CDR1 and CDR2 from the germline V gene are SGHAT and FQNNGV. The length of the CDR3 is 14 residues. CDR3 protein: CASIPGGAGYGYTF. CDR3 sequence (DNA): TGTGCCAGCATACCAGGGGGCGCAGGGTATGGCTACACCTTC.

This clone was observed a single time. The chain couples TRBV11-2 to TRBJ1-3; 9 nucleotides match TRBD1. The CDR3 spans 17 residues. V was pared by 4 bases and J by 0 bases, with 7 bases of the junction left unmatched. Germline CDR1 and CDR2: SGHAT and FQNNGV. CDR3 nucleotides: TGTGCCAGCAGCTCGTCACAGGGGGCCACCTCTGGAAACACCATATATTTT. It translates to CASSSSQGATSGNTIYF.

The chain has TRBV11-1 and TRBJ1-4; 8 nucleotides align to TRBD1. Germline loops: CDR1 SGHAT, CDR2 FQDESV (reference sequence). The CDR3 spans 14 residues. V shed 5 bases, J shed 2 bases, and the junction held 1 base outside the gene matches. CDR3 residues: CASSRQGTNEKLFF. CDR3 sequence (DNA): TGTGCCAGCAGCCGACAGGGGACTAATGAAAAACTGTTTTTT.

The chain links TRBV5-6 to TRBJ2-5; unclear D gene. Trimming pared 1 base from V and 5 bases from J, leaving 3 bases between. The CDR3 runs to 11 residues. The germline V gene has CDR1 SGHDT and CDR2 YYEEEE. DNA of the CDR3: TGTGCCAGCAGCTTGCGGGAGACCCAGTACTTC. Translation gives CASSLRETQYF.

This chain links TRBV5-1 with TRBJ2-7; perhaps TRBD1 as D (6 bases). Trimming removed 4 bases at V and 0 bases at J, with 14 bases between. Germline CDR1 reads SGHRS; CDR2 reads YFSETQ. The CDR3 is made up of 15 amino acids. CDR3 amino acids: CASSHARGSSYEQYF. The CDR3 DNA sequence: TGCGCCAGCAGCCATGCGAGGGGGAGCTCCTACGAGCAGTACTTC.

The chain carries TRBV7-6 and TRBJ1-1, with 7 bases that match TRBD1. Looked up from germline, CDR1 is SGHVS and CDR2 is FNYEAQ. The junction had 2 bases not matched to a gene; V was cut back by 4 bases and J by 0 bases. The CDR3 has 14 residues. In DNA, the CDR3 is TGTGCCAGCAGCTGGGGACAGATGAACACTGAAGCTTTCTTT. Translating it yields CASSWGQMNTEAFF.

The V gene is TRBV7-6, the J gene TRBJ2-2, with 9 nucleotides matching TRBD1. The CDR3 is 15 residues long. Trimming at V came to 6 bases and at J to 1 base, leaving 3 bases not matched to a gene. In germline, CDR1 is SGHVS, CDR2 FNYEAQ. CDR3: CASRPGQGNTGELFF. The CDR3 nucleotides are TGTGCCAGCAGGCCGGGACAGGGGAACACCGGGGAGCTGTTTTTT.

The chain uses TRBV19 and TRBJ2-7; 8 bases agree with TRBD1. J lost 1 base, V lost 5 bases, and 4 bases had no gene match. The germline CDR1 and CDR2 sequences are LNHDA and SQIVND (reference sequence). The CDR3 has 14 residues. CDR3 in amino acids: CASSRQGASYEQYF. CDR3 in DNA: TGTGCCAGTAGTCGCCAGGGGGCATCCTACGAGCAGTACTTC. The full variable domain, completed using reference TRBV19 and TRBJ2-7, is DGGITQSPKYLFRKEGQNVTLSCEQNLNHDAMYWYRQDPGQGLRLIYYSQIVNDFQKGDIAEGYSVSREKKESFPLTVTSAQKNPTAFYLCASSRQGASYEQYFGPGTRLTVT.

This clone appeared once. The gene calls are TRBV5-1 and TRBJ1-1; no reliable D call. V lost 4 bases, J lost 1 base, and 11 bases lay in between. From germline, CDR1 is SGHRS and CDR2 YFSETQ. The CDR3 covers 14 residues. In nucleotides, the CDR3 is TGCGCCAGCAGCATACCTGGAGGGAACACTGAAGCTTTCTTT. This encodes CASSIPGGNTEAFF.

The V and J genes are TRBV11-1 and TRBJ2-7; D remains ambiguous. The germline gives CDR1 SGHAT, CDR2 FQDESV (reference sequence). This CDR3 has 13 amino acids. With 2 bases removed from V and 3 bases from J, the gap between germline ends came to 8 bases. CDR3 nucleotides: TGTGCCAGCAGCTTATCTAAGGACTACGAGCAGTACTTC. Amino acids: CASSLSKDYEQYF.

The chain combines TRBV7-2 with TRBJ2-1; TRBD1 is a possible D gene (5 bases). The CDR3 spans 13 residues. The germline CDR1 and CDR2 sequences are SGHTA and FQGNSA. With 1 base removed from V and 6 bases from J, the gap between germline ends came to 7 bases. CDR3 sequence reads: CASSLGQINEQFF. CDR3 nucleotide sequence: TGTGCCAGCAGCTTAGGACAGATCAATGAGCAGTTCTTC.

The chain carries TRBV11-2 and TRBJ2-5; 9 bases match TRBD1. Germline V lookup: CDR1 SGHAT, CDR2 FQNNGV. This CDR3 comprises 14 residues. Germline trimming cut 5 bases from V and 5 bases from J; bases unmatched to any gene: 6. In DNA form, the CDR3 reads TGTGCCAGCAGCCGAGGACAGGGGAGGGAGACCCAGTACTTC. As protein: CASSRGQGRETQYF.

This chain connects TRBV11-2 to TRBJ2-7; D is unclear. V was trimmed by 5 bases and J by 5 bases, leaving 16 bases between them. The CDR3 has 14 amino acids. Germline V gene sequence: CDR1 SGHAT, CDR2 FQNNGV. The CDR3 region is CASSLRRVDHEQYF. CDR3 DNA: TGTGCCAGCAGCCTGCGAAGGGTTGACCACGAGCAGTACTTC.

This clone has only one observation. The CDR3 is CASSPGPVNEKLFF. The CDR3 DNA follows: TGTGCCAGCAGCCCCGGACCCGTTAATGAAAAACTGTTTTTT. The chain carries TRBV7-2 and TRBJ1-4; D is undetermined. Germline V gene sequence: CDR1 SGHTA, CDR2 FQGNSA. V lost 5 bases and J lost 4, with 11 bases in between. The CDR3 is made up of 14 amino acids.

The chain uses TRBV6-5 and TRBJ1-5; no firm D call. The CDR3 is 14 amino acids. Deletions cut 5 bases from V and 1 base from J, with 9 bases between. The germline V gene has CDR1 MNHEY and CDR2 SVGAGI. The CDR3 loop reads CASSKGRSNQPQHF. The CDR3 DNA reads TGTGCCAGCAGTAAGGGCAGAAGCAATCAGCCCCAGCATTTT.

The V and J genes are TRBV5-1 and TRBJ2-7, with D hard to call. The length of the CDR3 is 13 residues. Germline assignment: CDR1 SGHRS and CDR2 YFSETQ. Trimming removed 4 bases from V and 1 base from J, with 9 bases in between. The CDR3 nucleotides read TGCGCCAGCAGCCCCGGCCCTTCCTACGAGCAGTACTTC. Translation: CASSPGPSYEQYF. Full variable domain (remainder filled in from reference TRBV5-1 and TRBJ2-7): KAGVTQTPRYLIKTRGQQVTLSCSPISGHRSVSWYQQTPGQGLQFLFEYFSETQRNKGNFPGRFSGRQFSNSRSEMNVSTLELGDSALYLCASSPGPSYEQYFGPGTRLTVT.

V is TRBV9 and J is TRBJ2-2; D assignment may be TRBD1 or TRBD2 (5 bases each). Trimming shortened V by 4 bases and J by 5 bases, and 18 bases separated the two germline ends. CDR1 is SGDLS and CDR2 is YYNGEE in the germline V gene. The CDR3 spans 16 residues. The CDR3 loop is CASSPVVGRRTGELFF. The CDR3 nucleotides are TGTGCCAGCAGCCCCGTGGTGGGACGTCGGACCGGGGAGCTGTTTTTT.

The V call is TRBV5-1, the J call TRBJ1-2; 8 bases are a match to TRBD1. CDR3 length: 14 residues. CDR1 is SGHRS, CDR2 YFSETQ, per germline. Germline trimming cut 0 bases from V and 3 bases from J; bases unmatched to any gene: 1. CDR3 in DNA: TGCGCCAGCAGCTTGGGACAGGGGTACTATGGCTACACCTTC. Its translation: CASSLGQGYYGYTF.

The gene calls are TRBV9 and TRBJ1-3; D not certain. CDR3 size: 15 residues. The V end was cut by 0 bases, the J end by 0 bases, with 7 bases between. The germline V gene encodes CDR1 SGDLS and CDR2 YYNGEE. CDR3 DNA sequence: TGTGCCAGCAGCGTAGCCACTAGCTCTGGAAACACCATATATTTT. Protein sequence: CASSVATSSGNTIYF.

This chain connects TRBV19 to TRBJ2-2; 9 nucleotides line up with TRBD1. The CDR3 has 14 residues. The V gene end was trimmed by 5 bases and the J gene end by 7 bases; junction bases not matched to a gene: 5. In germline, CDR1 is LNHDA, CDR2 SQIVND (reference sequence). CDR3 DNA: TGTGCCAGTAGTCTCCGGGACAGGGTCGGGGAGCTGTTTTTT. It is translated as CASSLRDRVGELFF.

The CDR3 DNA sequence: TGTGCCAGCAGCCCACTAGCGGGGGGGTACACAGATACGCAGTATTTT. This encodes CASSPLAGGYTDTQYF. The chain has TRBV7-2 and TRBJ2-3, with 13 bases fitting TRBD2. The germline V gene has CDR1 SGHTA and CDR2 FQGNSA. The CDR3 has 16 amino acids. The junction had 4 bases not matched to a gene; V was cut back by 5 bases and J by 2 bases.

The chain employs TRBV11-2 and TRBJ1-1; D unclear. From germline, CDR1 is SGHAT and CDR2 FQNNGV. This CDR3 contains 12 residues. Trimming took off 5 bases at V and 5 bases at J, with 9 bases between the two ends. The CDR3 is CASSPMITEAFF. The CDR3 nucleotides are TGTGCCAGCAGCCCAATGATTACTGAAGCTTTCTTT.

The chain joins TRBV27 to TRBJ2-7; D is uncertain. Per germline, CDR1 MNHEY and CDR2 SMNVEV (reference sequence). The CDR3 is 11 amino acids. V lost 10 bases, J lost 5 bases, and 12 bases lay in between. The CDR3 here is CAIRLPDEQYF. DNA for the CDR3: TGTGCCATCCGGCTGCCGGACGAGCAGTACTTC.

The chain joins TRBV19 to TRBJ2-5; TRBD1 or TRBD2 may be the D gene (6 bases each). CDR1 and CDR2 from the germline V gene are LNHDA and SQIVND (reference sequence). V lost 5 bases to trimming and J lost 4 bases, with 17 bases between them. CDR3 length: 15 amino acids. The CDR3 nucleotides read TGTGCCAGTAGTTCCAGGGGCGGGGAGAGAGAGACCCAGTACTTC. Protein sequence: CASSSRGGERETQYF.

This chain links TRBV6-1 with TRBJ1-5; tentative D call: TRBD1 (5 bases). V was trimmed by 4 bases and J by 3 bases, leaving 13 bases between them. Germline V gene data show CDR1 as MNHNS and CDR2 as SASEGT. The CDR3 spans 15 residues. CDR3 nucleotides: TGTGCCAGCAGTGGGGGACGGATGAACAATCAGCCCCAGCATTTT. Translated, it gives CASSGGRMNNQPQHF.

J is TRBJ1-2 and V is TRBV5-1; perhaps TRBD1 as D (6 bases). Germline V gene sequence: CDR1 SGHRS, CDR2 YFSETQ. The length of the CDR3 is 14 residues. V was trimmed by 4 bases and J by 8 bases, leaving 18 bases between them. The CDR3 loop reads CASSRNRDTGGYTF. The CDR3 region has the DNA TGCGCCAGCAGCAGGAACCGGGACACTGGAGGCTACACCTTC.

The chain joins TRBV25-1 to TRBJ1-2; 9 positions agree with TRBD1. In germline, CDR1 is MGHDK, CDR2 SYGVNS. The CDR3 contains 14 residues. V was pared by 6 bases and J by 4 bases, with 6 bases of the junction left unmatched. Written as DNA, the CDR3 is TGTGCCAGCAGGATGGGACAGGGAATCTATGGCTACACCTTC. Encoded protein: CASRMGQGIYGYTF.

The chain joins TRBV14 to TRBJ2-5; D perhaps matches TRBD1 (6 bases). Deletions cut 4 bases from V and 0 bases from J, with 15 bases between. Looked up from germline, CDR1 is SGHDN and CDR2 is FVKESK. The CDR3 extends over 16 amino acids. CDR3 residues: CASSPFRTEYQETQYF. The CDR3 nucleotides read TGTGCCAGCAGCCCATTTCGGACAGAGTACCAAGAGACCCAGTACTTC.

This clone was picked up one time. The J gene is TRBJ2-1, the V gene TRBV11-2; D may be TRBD2 (5 bases). Germline CDR1 is SGHAT and CDR2 is FQNNGV. V was clipped by 1 base and J by 7 bases, with 11 bases between them. The CDR3 sequence is 14 residues long. CDR3 nucleotides: TGTGCCAGCAGCTTAGTCGGAACTAGGAATGAGCAGTTCTTC. Its translation: CASSLVGTRNEQFF.